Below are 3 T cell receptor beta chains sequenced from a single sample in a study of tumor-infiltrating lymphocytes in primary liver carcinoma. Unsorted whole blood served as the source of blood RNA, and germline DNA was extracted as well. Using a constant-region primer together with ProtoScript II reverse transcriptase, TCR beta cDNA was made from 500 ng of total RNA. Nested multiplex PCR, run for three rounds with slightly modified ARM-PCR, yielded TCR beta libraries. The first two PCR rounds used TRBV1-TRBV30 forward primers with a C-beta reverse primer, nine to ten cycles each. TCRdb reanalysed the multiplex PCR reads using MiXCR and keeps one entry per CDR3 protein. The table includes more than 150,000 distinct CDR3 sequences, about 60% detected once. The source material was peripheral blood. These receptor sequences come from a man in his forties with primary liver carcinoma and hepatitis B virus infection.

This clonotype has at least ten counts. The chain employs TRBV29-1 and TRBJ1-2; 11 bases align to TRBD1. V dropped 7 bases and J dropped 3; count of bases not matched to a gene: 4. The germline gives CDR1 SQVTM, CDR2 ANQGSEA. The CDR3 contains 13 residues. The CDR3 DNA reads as TGCAGCGCCGGGACAGGGGGGCACTATGGCTACACCTTC. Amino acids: CSAGTGGHYGYTF. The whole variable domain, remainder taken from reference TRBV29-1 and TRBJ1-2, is SAVISQKPSRDICQRGTSLTIQCQVDSQVTMMFWYRQQPGQSLTLIATANQGSEATYESGFVIDKFPISRPNLTFSTLTVSNMSPEDSSIYLCSAGTGGHYGYTFGSGTRLTVV.

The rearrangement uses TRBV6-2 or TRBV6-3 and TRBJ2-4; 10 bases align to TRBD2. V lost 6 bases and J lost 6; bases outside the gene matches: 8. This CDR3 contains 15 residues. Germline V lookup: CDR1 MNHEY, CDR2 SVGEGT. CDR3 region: CASRSGTSVGNIQYF. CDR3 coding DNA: TGTGCCAGCAGATCTGGGACTAGCGTAGGAAACATTCAGTACTTC.

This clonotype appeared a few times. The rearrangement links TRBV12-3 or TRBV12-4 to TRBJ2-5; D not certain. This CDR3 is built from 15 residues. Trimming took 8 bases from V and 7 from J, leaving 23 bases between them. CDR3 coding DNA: TGTGCCAGCGCCCCGGTCGACATCGCCGGGCGGACCCAGTACTTC. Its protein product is CASAPVDIAGRTQYF.